The 9 T cell receptor beta chains in this list originate from one sample, sequenced in a study of blood T cell repertoires in COVID-19. Here immunoSEQ multiplex PCR was the method, and the copy in TCRdb shows in-frame clones only, minus some. The table includes 70,000 to 95,000 clones, 89% detected once. Sequencing was done on a sample of peripheral blood. These receptors were obtained from a man aged 45 to 65 with acute or convalescent COVID-19.

The gene calls are TRBV28 and TRBJ1-5, with D tentatively TRBD1 (6 bases). CDR1 and CDR2 (germline): MDHEN, SYDVKM. CDR3 length equals 17 residues. The V gene lost 2 bases and the J gene lost 0 bases, with 14 bases spanning the gap. Here the CDR3 reads CASSLKLGADSNQPQHF. CDR3 nucleotides: TGTGCCAGCAGTTTAAAACTGGGGGCGGATAGCAATCAGCCCCAGCATTTT.

This chain uses TRBV7-9 with TRBJ1-2, with TRBD1 identical over 10 bases. Germline CDR1 is SEHNR and CDR2 is FQNEAQ (reference sequence). The V and J ends lost 5 bases and 2 bases, in that order; junction bases with no gene match: 2. CDR3 length: 14 amino acids. The CDR3 loop reads CASSLGQGNYGYTF. CDR3 DNA sequence: TGTGCCAGCAGCCTGGGACAGGGGAACTATGGCTACACCTTC.

This chain uses TRBV6-5 with TRBJ2-3; 7 bases match TRBD1. The germline V gene has CDR1 MNHEY and CDR2 SVGAGI. The CDR3 extends over 14 amino acids. With V trimmed by 6 bases and J by 2 bases, 5 bases remained unmatched. For the CDR3, the DNA is TGTGCCAGCAGCCTAGGACAGGACACAGATACGCAGTATTTT. This encodes CASSLGQDTDTQYF.

The chain combines TRBV11-1 with TRBJ1-6; D is perhaps TRBD1 (5 bases). Trimming cost V 3 bases and J 9 bases, with 12 bases left between them. The CDR3 length is 14 residues. Looked up from germline, CDR1 is SGHAT and CDR2 is FQDESV (reference sequence). The CDR3 DNA reads TGTGCCAGCAGCTTCGGCCCAAGGGGTTCACCCCTCCACTTT. Protein: CASSFGPRGSPLHF.

The rearrangement uses TRBV9 and TRBJ2-1; D possibly corresponds to TRBD2 (7 bases). V lost 2 bases and J 5 bases, leaving 14 bases between the germline ends. The CDR3 is made up of 15 amino acids. Germline V gene sequence: CDR1 SGDLS, CDR2 YYNGEE. CDR3 protein: CASSVGGTPHNEQFF. CDR3 DNA sequence: TGTGCCAGCAGCGTCGGGGGGACACCTCACAATGAGCAGTTCTTC.

The V and J genes are TRBV5-5 and TRBJ2-7; a possible D gene is TRBD2 (5 bases). This CDR3 region has 14 residues. Germline CDR1 is SGHKS and CDR2 is YYEKEE (reference sequence). The germline V and J ends were trimmed by 4 bases and 5 bases, with 16 bases remaining between them. The CDR3 spells CASSPIRGSDEQYF. The CDR3 DNA is TGTGCCAGCAGCCCCATTCGGGGTAGCGACGAGCAGTACTTC. The entire variable domain, with the rest obtained from reference TRBV5-5 and TRBJ2-7, is as follows: DAGVTQSPTHLIKTRGQQVTLRCSPISGHKSVSWYQQVLGQGPQFIFQYYEKEERGRGNFPDRFSARQFPNYSSELNVNALLLGDSALYLCASSPIRGSDEQYFGPGTRLTVT.

The V call is TRBV14, the J call TRBJ2-3, with TRBD2 as a possible D gene (6 bases). Trimming pared 0 bases from V and 0 bases from J, leaving 10 bases between. This CDR3 spans 16 amino acids. Germline loops: CDR1 SGHDN, CDR2 FVKESK. The CDR3 is CASSQDPGDSTDTQYF. The CDR3 nucleotides are TGTGCCAGCAGCCAAGACCCGGGGGATAGCACAGATACGCAGTATTTT.

V gene TRBV7-9 combines with J gene TRBJ2-2; no clear D. The germline V and J ends were trimmed by 7 bases and 0 bases, with 9 bases remaining between them. Germline V gene lookup returns CDR1 SEHNR and CDR2 FQNEAQ (reference sequence). The CDR3 is 14 residues long. The chain's CDR3 is CASTRLPNTGELFF. The CDR3 DNA reads TGTGCCAGCACCCGACTCCCGAACACCGGGGAGCTGTTTTTT. The full variable domain, its missing parts supplied by reference TRBV7-9 and TRBJ2-2, is DTGVSQNPRHKITKRGQNVTFRCDPISEHNRLYWYRQTLGQGPEFLTYFQNEAQLEKSRLLSDRFSAERPKGSFSTLEIQRTEQGDSAMYLCASTRLPNTGELFFGEGSRLTVL.

J is TRBJ1-1 and V is TRBV2; D might be TRBD1 (5 bases). From germline, CDR1 is SNHLY and CDR2 FYNNEI. The CDR3 loop spans 14 amino acids. The germline V and J ends were trimmed by 6 bases and 4 bases, with 15 bases remaining between them. In DNA form, the CDR3 reads TGTGCCAGCAGCCTCCGTGGGGGAGGCACTGAAGCTTTCTTT. Its translation: CASSLRGGGTEAFF.